The clone carrying this T cell receptor (beta chain) was picked up many times. The antigen remains unidentified. The sample originates from a study of blood T cells in healthy people across ages. The study's findings and limits: Naive T cell percentage showed a strong correlation with TCR beta diversity.

The CDR3 sequence is 13 residues long. Trimming removed 0 bases at V and 7 bases at J, with 12 bases between. From germline, CDR1 is DFQATT and CDR2 SNEGSKA (reference sequence). The use of a sample-barcoded 5' primer and a J-beta primer mix characterized a second PCR of about 7 to 12 cycles. Sequencing of every sample gave 2.5 million or more CDR3-containing paired-end reads. TCRdb used MiXCR to reprocess the 5' RACE reads, holding one entry per CDR3 protein. The table includes around 1.7 million distinct CDR3 sequences, roughly 30% detected once. Isolated PBMCs totaled at least 6 million in each sample.

Sequencing was carried out using blood. The clonotype was recovered from a woman in her 30s in good health. The rearrangement links TRBV20-1 to TRBJ2-5; D is ambiguous. CDR3: CSARDPAEGTQYF. CDR3 sequence (DNA): TGCAGTGCTAGAGATCCGGCGGAAGGGACCCAGTACTTC.